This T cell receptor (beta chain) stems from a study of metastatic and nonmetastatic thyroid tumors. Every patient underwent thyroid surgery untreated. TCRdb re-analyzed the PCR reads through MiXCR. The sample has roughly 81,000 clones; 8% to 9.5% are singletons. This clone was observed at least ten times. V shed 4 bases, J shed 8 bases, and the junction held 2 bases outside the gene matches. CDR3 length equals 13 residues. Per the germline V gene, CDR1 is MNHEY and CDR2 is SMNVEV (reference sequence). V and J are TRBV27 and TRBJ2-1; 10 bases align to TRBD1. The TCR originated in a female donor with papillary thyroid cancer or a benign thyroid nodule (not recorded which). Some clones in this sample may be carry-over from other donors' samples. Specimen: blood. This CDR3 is CASSSDRGYEQFF. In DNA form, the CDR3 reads TGTGCCAGCAGTTCGGACAGGGGGTATGAGCAGTTCTTC.